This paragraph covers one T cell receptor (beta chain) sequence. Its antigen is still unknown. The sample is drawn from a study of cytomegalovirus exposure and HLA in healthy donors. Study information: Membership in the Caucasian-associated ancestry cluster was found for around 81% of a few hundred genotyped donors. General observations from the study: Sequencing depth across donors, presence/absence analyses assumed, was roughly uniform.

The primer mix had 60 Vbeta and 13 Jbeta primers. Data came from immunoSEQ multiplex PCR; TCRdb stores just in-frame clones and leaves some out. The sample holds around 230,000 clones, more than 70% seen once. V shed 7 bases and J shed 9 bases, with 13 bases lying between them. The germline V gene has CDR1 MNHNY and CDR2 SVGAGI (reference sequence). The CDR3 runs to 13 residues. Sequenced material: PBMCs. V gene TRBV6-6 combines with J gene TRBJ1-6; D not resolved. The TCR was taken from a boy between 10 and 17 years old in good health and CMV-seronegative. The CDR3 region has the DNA TGTGCCAGCAATCAAAGGGCGGGTTCACCCCTCCACTTT. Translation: CASNQRAGSPLHF.